Below are 3 T cell receptor beta chains sequenced from a single sample in a study of CD8 T cells in ankylosing spondylitis. TCRdb analysed the 5' RACE reads with MiXCR anew, one entry per CDR3 protein. The sample has under 150,000 distinct CDR3 sequences, approximately 9.9% seen once. The sample was blood, either unsorted or a sorted T cell fraction (not recorded which). The receptors come from a male donor with ankylosing spondylitis or in good health (not recorded which).

This clonotype was seen a few times. The chain uses TRBV5-1 and TRBJ1-2, with 8 bases identical to TRBD1. The length of the CDR3 is 13 residues. The germline V gene encodes CDR1 SGHRS and CDR2 YFSETQ. The J segment lost 8 bases and the V segment lost 4 bases, leaving 7 bases of the junction unmatched. As DNA, the CDR3 is TGCGCCAGCAGCACGGGGACAGGTCAGGGCTACACCTTC. Protein: CASSTGTGQGYTF.

This clonotype was recorded at least ten times. The V and J genes are TRBV5-1 and TRBJ2-1, with 9 bases that match TRBD1. After removal of 4 bases from V and 3 bases from J, the junction contained 5 bases not matched to a gene. In germline, CDR1 is SGHRS, CDR2 YFSETQ. The CDR3 has 15 residues. The CDR3 DNA is TGCGCCAGCAGCGGAACAGGGGGCGTCTACAATGAGCAGTTCTTC. Translated: CASSGTGGVYNEQFF.

This clonotype showed up many times. V gene TRBV6-5 combines with J gene TRBJ1-6; D possibly corresponds to TRBD1 (5 bases). The ends were cut back, 0 bases at V and 8 bases at J, with 11 bases in the middle. Germline V CDR1 and CDR2: MNHEY, SVGAGI. The CDR3 runs 15 residues. The CDR3 nucleotides read TGTGCCAGCAGTTACTCCGCAGGGAGGGATTCACCCCTCCACTTT. This translates into CASSYSAGRDSPLHF.